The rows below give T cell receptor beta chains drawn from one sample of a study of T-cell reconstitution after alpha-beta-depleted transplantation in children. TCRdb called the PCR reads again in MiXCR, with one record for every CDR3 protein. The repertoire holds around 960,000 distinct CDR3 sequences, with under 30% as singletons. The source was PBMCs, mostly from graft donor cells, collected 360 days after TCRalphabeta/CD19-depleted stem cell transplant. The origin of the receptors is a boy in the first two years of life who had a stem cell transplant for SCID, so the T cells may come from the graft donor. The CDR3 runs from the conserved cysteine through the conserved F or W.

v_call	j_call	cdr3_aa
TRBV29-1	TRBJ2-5	CSVGRQGETQYF
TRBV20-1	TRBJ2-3	CSAGPATKRTDTQYF
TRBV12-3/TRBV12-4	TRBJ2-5	CASSLGTGGARGRETQYF
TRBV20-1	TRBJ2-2	CSARGTASRGTGELFF
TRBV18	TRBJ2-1	CASSGNTGKTTEQFF
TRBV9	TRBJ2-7	CASNEQGRLGEQYF
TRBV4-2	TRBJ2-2	CASSQEGAGKRTGELFF
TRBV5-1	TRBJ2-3	CASSSGLAPDTQYF
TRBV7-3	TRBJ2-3	CASSLGALGYTQYF
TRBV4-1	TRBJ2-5	CASSQVTDQETQYF
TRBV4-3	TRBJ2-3	CASSQDEGQMQDTQYF